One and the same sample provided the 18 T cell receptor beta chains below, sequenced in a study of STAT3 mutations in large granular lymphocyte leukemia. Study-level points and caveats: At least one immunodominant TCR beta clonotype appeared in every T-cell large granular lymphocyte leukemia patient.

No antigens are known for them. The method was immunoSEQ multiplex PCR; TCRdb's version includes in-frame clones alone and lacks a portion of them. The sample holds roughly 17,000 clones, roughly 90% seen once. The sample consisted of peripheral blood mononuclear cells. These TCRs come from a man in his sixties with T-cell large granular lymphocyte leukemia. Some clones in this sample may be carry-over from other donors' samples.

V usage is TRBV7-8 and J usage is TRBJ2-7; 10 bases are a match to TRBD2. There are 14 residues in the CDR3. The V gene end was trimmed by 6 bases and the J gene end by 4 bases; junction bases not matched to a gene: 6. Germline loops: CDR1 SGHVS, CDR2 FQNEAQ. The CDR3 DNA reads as TGTGCCAGCAGAGCTAGCGGGAGCAAGTACGAGCAGTACTTC. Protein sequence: CASRASGSKYEQYF.

As DNA, the CDR3 is TGTGCCAGCTCACCTTTCGACAGGGGGAACACCGGGGAGCTGTTTTTT. This encodes CASSPFDRGNTGELFF. This sequence joins TRBV18 and TRBJ2-2; TRBD1 aligns across 8 bases. Trimming removed 3 bases from V and 1 base from J; junction bases left unmatched: 4. Germline CDR1 is KGHSH and CDR2 is LQKENI. CDR3 length equals 16 residues.

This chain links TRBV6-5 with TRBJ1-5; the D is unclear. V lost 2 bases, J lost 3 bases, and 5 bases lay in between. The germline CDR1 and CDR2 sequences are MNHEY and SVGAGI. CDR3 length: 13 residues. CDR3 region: CASSYRSNQPQHF. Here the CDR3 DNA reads TGTGCCAGCAGTTACCGATCCAATCAGCCCCAGCATTTT.

The CDR3, as DNA: TGCGCCAGCAGGGGTCTAGGTATTAGCTCCTACGAGCAGTACTTC. Amino acids: CASRGLGISSYEQYF. This chain uses TRBV5-1 with TRBJ2-7; D is undetermined. Germline CDR1 reads SGHRS; CDR2 reads YFSETQ. V was cut by 5 bases and J by 0 bases, with 15 bases left in between. This CDR3 is 15 amino acids long.

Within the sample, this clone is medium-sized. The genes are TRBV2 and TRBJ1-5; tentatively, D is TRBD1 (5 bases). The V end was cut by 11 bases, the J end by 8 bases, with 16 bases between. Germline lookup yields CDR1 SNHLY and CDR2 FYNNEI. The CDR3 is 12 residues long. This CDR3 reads CAGGTGREPQHF. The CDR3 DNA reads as TGTGCCGGAGGGACGGGCCGTGAGCCCCAGCATTTT.

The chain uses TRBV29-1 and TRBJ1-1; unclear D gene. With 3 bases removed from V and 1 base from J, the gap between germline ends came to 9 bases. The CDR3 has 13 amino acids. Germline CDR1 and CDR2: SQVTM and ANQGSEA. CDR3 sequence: CSVEGFPNTEAFF. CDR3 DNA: TGCAGCGTTGAGGGGTTTCCGAACACTGAAGCTTTCTTT. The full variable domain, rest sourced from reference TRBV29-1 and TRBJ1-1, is SAVISQKPSRDICQRGTSLTIQCQVDSQVTMMFWYRQQPGQSLTLIATANQGSEATYESGFVIDKFPISRPNLTFSTLTVSNMSPEDSSIYLCSVEGFPNTEAFFGQGTRLTVV.

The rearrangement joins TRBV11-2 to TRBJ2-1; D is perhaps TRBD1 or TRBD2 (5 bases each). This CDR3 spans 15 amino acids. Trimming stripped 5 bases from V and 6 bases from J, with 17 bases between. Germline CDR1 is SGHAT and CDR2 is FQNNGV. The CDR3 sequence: CASSQPRGRGNEQFF. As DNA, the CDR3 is TGTGCCAGCAGCCAACCTAGGGGTCGGGGCAATGAGCAGTTCTTC.

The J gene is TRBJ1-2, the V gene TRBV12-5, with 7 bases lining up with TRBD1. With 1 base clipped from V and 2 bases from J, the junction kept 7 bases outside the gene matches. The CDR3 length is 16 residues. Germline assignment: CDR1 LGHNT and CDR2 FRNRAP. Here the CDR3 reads CASGLALTGANYGYTF. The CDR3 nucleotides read TGTGCTAGTGGTTTGGCCTTAACAGGGGCCAACTATGGCTACACCTTC.

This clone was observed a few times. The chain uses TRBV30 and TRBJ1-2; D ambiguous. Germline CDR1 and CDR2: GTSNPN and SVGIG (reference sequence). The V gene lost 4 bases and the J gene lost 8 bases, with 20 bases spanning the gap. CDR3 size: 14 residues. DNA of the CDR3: TGTGCCTGGACCACCAGCGAAGGCAACGGGGGCTACACCTTC. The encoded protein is CAWTTSEGNGGYTF. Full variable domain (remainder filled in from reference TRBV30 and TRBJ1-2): SQTIHQWPATLVQPVGSPLSLECTVEGTSNPNLYWYRQAAGRGLQLLFYSVGIGQISSEVPQNLSASRPQDRQFILSSKKLLLSDSGFYLCAWTTSEGNGGYTFGSGTRLTVV.

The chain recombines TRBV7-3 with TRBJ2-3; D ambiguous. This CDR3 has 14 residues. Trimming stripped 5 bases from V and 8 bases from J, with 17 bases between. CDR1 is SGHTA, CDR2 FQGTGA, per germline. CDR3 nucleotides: TGTGCCAGCAGCCCGAACCCCTCTATAATTACGCAGTATTTT. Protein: CASSPNPSIITQYF.

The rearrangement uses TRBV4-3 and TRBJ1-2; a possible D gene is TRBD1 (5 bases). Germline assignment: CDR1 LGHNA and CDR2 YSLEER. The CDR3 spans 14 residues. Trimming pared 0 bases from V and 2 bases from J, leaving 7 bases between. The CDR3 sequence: CASSQDRGNYGYTF. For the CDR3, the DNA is TGCGCCAGCAGCCAAGATCGGGGGAACTATGGCTACACCTTC.

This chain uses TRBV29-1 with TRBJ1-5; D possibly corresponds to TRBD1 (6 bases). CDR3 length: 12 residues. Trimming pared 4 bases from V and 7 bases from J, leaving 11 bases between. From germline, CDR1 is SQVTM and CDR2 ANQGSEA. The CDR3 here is CSVGTGRQPQHF. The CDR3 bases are TGCAGCGTTGGTACAGGGCGCCAGCCCCAGCATTTT.

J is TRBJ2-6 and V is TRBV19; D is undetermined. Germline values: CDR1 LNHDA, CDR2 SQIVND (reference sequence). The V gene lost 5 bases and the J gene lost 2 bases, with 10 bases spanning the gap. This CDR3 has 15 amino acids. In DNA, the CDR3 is TGTGCCAGTAGTTTTGGAACAACTGGGGCCAACGTCCTGACTTTC. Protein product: CASSFGTTGANVLTF.

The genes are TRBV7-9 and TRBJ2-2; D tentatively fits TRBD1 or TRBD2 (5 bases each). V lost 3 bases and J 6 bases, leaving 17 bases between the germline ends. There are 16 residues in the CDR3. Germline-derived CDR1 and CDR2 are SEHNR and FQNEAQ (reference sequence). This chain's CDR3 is CASSFPGPTKAGELFF. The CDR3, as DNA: TGTGCCAGCAGCTTCCCGGGACCAACTAAGGCCGGGGAGCTGTTTTTT.

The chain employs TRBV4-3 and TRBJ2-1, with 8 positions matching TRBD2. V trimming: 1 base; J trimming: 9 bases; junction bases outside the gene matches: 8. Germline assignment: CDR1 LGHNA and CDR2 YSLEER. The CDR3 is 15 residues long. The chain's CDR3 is CASSQAFRLATEQFF. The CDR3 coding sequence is TGCGCCAGCAGCCAAGCCTTTAGACTAGCGACTGAGCAGTTCTTC.

The CDR3 loop reads CASSRQNSNQPQHF. CDR3 DNA: TGTGCCAGCAGCCGACAGAATAGCAATCAGCCCCAGCATTTT. J is TRBJ1-5 and V is TRBV7-2, with a tentative D call TRBD1 (5 bases). The CDR3 has 14 amino acids. Trimming pared 5 bases from V and 0 bases from J, leaving 8 bases between. Germline-derived CDR1 and CDR2 are SGHTA and FQGNSA.

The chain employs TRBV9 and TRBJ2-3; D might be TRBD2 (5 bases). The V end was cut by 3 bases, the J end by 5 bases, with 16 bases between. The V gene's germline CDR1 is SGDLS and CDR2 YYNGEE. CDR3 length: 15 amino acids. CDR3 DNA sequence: TGTGCCAGCAGCGAGGAGGACTTCGGAGGAGATACGCAGTATTTT. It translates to CASSEEDFGGDTQYF.

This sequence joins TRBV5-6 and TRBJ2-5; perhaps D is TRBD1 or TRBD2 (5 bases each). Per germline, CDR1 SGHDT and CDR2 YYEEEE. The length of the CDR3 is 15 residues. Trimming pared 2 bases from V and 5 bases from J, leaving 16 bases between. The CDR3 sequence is CASSLRGVRGETQYF. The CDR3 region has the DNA TGTGCCAGCAGCTTAAGAGGGGTCCGAGGGGAGACCCAGTACTTC.